Only one count was recorded for the clone carrying this T cell receptor (beta chain). The record originates from a study of blood T cell repertoires in COVID-19. Study overall: From the United States, Italy and Spain came samples of acute and convalescent COVID-19. Sources were T cells, B-cell-depleted T cells, or PBMCs; the material itself was cDNA or gDNA.

Seattle patients were enrolled while actively infected and followed longitudinally. Original analysis: Using reference gene primer amplification, nucleated cell counts were estimated. Assay used: immunoSEQ multiplex PCR; TCRdb lists only in-frame clones, some missing. The V and J calls and clone size are taken from that table; D and trimming were inferred from the DNA. This sample has some 58,000 clones, with roughly 84% found just once. This CDR3 is built from 16 residues. V trimming: 0 bases; J trimming: 1 base; junction bases outside the gene matches: 2. Germline V lookup: CDR1 SGHKS, CDR2 YYEKEE (reference sequence).

Input material: peripheral blood. The chain links TRBV5-5 to TRBJ2-3, with 10 bases aligning to TRBD1. The clonotype was recovered from a man aged 45-65 years with COVID-19, enrolled during active disease. In DNA form, the CDR3 reads TGTGCCAGCAGCTTGGTCGGGACAGGGGGCACAGATACGCAGTATTTT. Translating it yields CASSLVGTGGTDTQYF.